The clone carrying this T cell receptor (beta chain) was seen a handful of times. Its antigen is unidentified. The same CDR3 also results from other DNA sequences found in this sample. The sample is drawn from a study of vaccination effects on CD4 cells after COVID-19. Overall study results and limits: Of the vaccine-induced clones from healthy vaccinees, merely 1 of 255 recognized common cold coronaviruses as well.

TCRdb keeps only in-frame clones here, not all; method: immunoSEQ multiplex PCR. The sample carries about 73,000 clones, around 74% recorded once. Antigen-specific CD4+ T cells expanded by the ViraFEST assay with viral peptide pools were then sequenced. Following a 10-day culture, CD4+ T cells were purified. No vaccinee had earlier SARS-CoV-2 infection, and nucleocapsid antibodies were negative. The sequences come from CD4+ T cells from PBMCs cultured with HCoV-NL63 spike peptides, collected before COVID-19 vaccination. The TCR was taken from a human donor who received a COVID-19 vaccine.

CDR3: CASSPDSNQPQHF. In DNA form, the CDR3 reads TGTGCCAGCTCACCAGATAGCAATCAGCCCCAGCATTTT. The J gene is TRBJ1-5, the V gene TRBV18, with D unresolved. The germline V and J ends were trimmed by 2 bases and 0 bases, with 2 bases remaining between them. CDR1 and CDR2 from the germline V gene are KGHSH and LQKENI. The CDR3 loop spans 13 amino acids.